This T cell receptor beta chain was retrieved from a study of regulatory T cells in long-lasting Graves disease. This clonotype showed up just a few times. The target antigen is unknown. CDR3 regions were amplified by Arm-PCR using iRepertoire HTBI primers to build TCR beta libraries. In the original analysis: Identification yielded some 65 TRBV and 11 to 15 TRBJ segments across samples. TCRdb redid the calling of the multiplex PCR reads with MiXCR, one entry per CDR3 protein. For this entry, the V and J calls and clone size follow TCRdb and not the study's own pipeline. The sample has about 660,000 distinct CDR3 sequences, 25% to 35% seen once; the top ten hold roughly 40%. The CDR3 length is 16 residues. Germline CDR1 MNHEY, CDR2 SVGEGT. The V segment lost 4 bases and the J segment 4 bases; nucleotides outside the gene matches: 11. Study-wide findings and caveats: With persistent disease, TRBV28, TRBJ1-2 and TRBJ2-5 were the favored segments. Graves' patients with persistent disease showed TCR diversity lower than patients newly diagnosed.

As to time point: persistent/refractory GD, antithyroid drugs over 5 years with positive TRAb. Generation of the TCR library employed RNA extracted from PBMCs. Recruitment took place at an endocrinology department in Xi'an, China. This chain joins TRBV6-2 or TRBV6-3 and TRBJ1-1; TRBD1 agrees at 8 bases. The source material was peripheral blood mononuclear cells (PBMCs), sampled when the disease was refractory, from a patient treated with antithyroid drugs. The clonotype originates from a female donor with Graves disease. The DNA for the CDR3 is TGTGCCAGCAGTTCCCTACAGGGGGGAGCGGGCACTGAAGCTTTCTTT. It yields the protein CASSSLQGGAGTEAFF.